This TCR beta chain is drawn from a study of OX40 agonist ivuxolimab in advanced cancers. Study results and caveats: There were also nonresponders showing low normalized T-cell clonal expansion. Expanded peripheral T-cell antigen specificity went undetermined.

Assay used: immunoSEQ multiplex PCR; TCRdb lists only in-frame clones, some missing. The table records under 80,000 clones, roughly 91% of them present only once. V lost 1 base to trimming and J lost 5 bases, with 19 bases between them. In germline, CDR1 is SNHLY, CDR2 FYNNEI. The CDR3 runs 17 residues. Regarding this clone: Its antigen remains unknown.

Sampled blood was obtained at baseline, cycle 4 day 1, and cycle 7 day 1. The sequence came from an adult with an advanced solid tumor such as melanoma, head and neck, liver or kidney cancer. The specimen was CD4+ or CD8+ T cells sorted from blood, collected in a trial of the OX40 agonist ivuxolimab. The chain couples TRBV2 to TRBJ2-3; D may be TRBD2 (5 bases). CDR3 bases: TGTGCCAGCAGTGAAGGAGGGCGCGCCAGACCAAAAGATACGCAGTATTTT. As protein: CASSEGGRARPKDTQYF.